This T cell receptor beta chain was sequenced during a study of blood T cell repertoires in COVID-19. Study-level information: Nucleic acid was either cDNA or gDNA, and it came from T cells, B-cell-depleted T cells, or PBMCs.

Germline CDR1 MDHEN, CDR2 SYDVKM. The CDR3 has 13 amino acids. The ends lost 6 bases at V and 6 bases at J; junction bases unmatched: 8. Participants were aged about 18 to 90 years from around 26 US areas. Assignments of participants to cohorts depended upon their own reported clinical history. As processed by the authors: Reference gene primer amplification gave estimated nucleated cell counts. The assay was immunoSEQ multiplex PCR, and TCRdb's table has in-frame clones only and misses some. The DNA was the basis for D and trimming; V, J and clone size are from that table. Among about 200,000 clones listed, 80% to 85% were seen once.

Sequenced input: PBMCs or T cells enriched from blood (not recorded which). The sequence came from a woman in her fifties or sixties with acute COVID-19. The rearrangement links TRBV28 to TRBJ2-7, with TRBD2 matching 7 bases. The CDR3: CASRNVLASEQYF. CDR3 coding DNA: TGTGCCAGCAGAAACGTACTAGCGTCCGAGCAGTACTTC.